The 5 T cell receptor beta chains below were found in one sample sequenced in a study of cytomegalovirus exposure and HLA in healthy donors. Researchers ran the PCR with 60 Vbeta and 13 Jbeta primers. Assay used: immunoSEQ multiplex PCR; TCRdb lists only in-frame clones, some missing. Of 110,000 or so clones listed, approximately 80% are singletons. The sample consisted of PBMCs. The receptors shown here come from a woman aged 18-35 years in good health and CMV-seronegative.

V gene TRBV28 combines with J gene TRBJ1-2; 8 bases agree with TRBD1. The V gene's germline CDR1 is MDHEN and CDR2 SYDVKM. Unmatched junction bases numbered 4, after V lost 3 bases and J lost 7 bases. The CDR3 is 13 amino acids. The DNA for the CDR3 is TGTGCCAGCAGTTTCTTGACAGGGGCTGGCTACACCTTC. It codes for CASSFLTGAGYTF.

The chain combines TRBV6-5 with TRBJ2-1, with TRBD1 matching over 9 bases. After removal of 6 bases from V and 8 bases from J, the junction contained 11 bases not matched to a gene. Germline CDR1 MNHEY, CDR2 SVGAGI. This CDR3 contains 15 residues. For the CDR3, the DNA is TGTGCCAGCAGCCGGGGACAGGGCGTGTTGGATGAGCAGTTCTTC. Translation: CASSRGQGVLDEQFF.

The genes are TRBV27 and TRBJ1-2; 7 bases map to TRBD1. The CDR3 covers 13 residues. V dropped 5 bases and J dropped 2; count of bases not matched to a gene: 2. CDR1 and CDR2 from the germline V gene are MNHEY and SMNVEV (reference sequence). The CDR3 loop is CASSRQGNYGYTF. CDR3 nucleotides: TGTGCCAGCAGTCGACAGGGAAACTATGGCTACACCTTC.

This clone has a single count. The chain uses TRBV11-2 and TRBJ1-6; 8 bases are a match to TRBD1. The V gene end was trimmed by 5 bases and the J gene end by 9 bases; junction bases not matched to a gene: 12. The V gene's germline CDR1 is SGHAT and CDR2 FQNNGV. The length of the CDR3 is 16 residues. For the CDR3, the DNA is TGTGCCAGCAGCACTTGGACAGGGCTGAAAGGTTCACCCCTCCACTTT. It translates to CASSTWTGLKGSPLHF.

The rearrangement uses TRBV15 and TRBJ1-1; possibly TRBD1 for D (6 bases). Germline CDR1 LNHNV, CDR2 YYDKDF (reference sequence). V dropped 0 bases and J dropped 8 bases, with 10 bases sitting between them. The CDR3 contains 13 residues. CDR3 residues: CATSREGQYEAFF. DNA for the CDR3: TGTGCCACCAGCAGAGAGGGACAATACGAAGCTTTCTTT. The full variable domain, its missing parts supplied by reference TRBV15 and TRBJ1-1, is DAMVIQNPRYQVTQFGKPVTLSCSQTLNHNVMYWYQQKSSQAPKLLFHYYDKDFNNEADTPDNFQSRRPNTSFCFLDIRSPGLGDTAMYLCATSREGQYEAFFGQGTRLTVV.